Listed below are T cell receptor beta chains from one sample, sequenced in a study of T cells in Graves' hyperthyroidism and ophthalmopathy. TCRdb used MiXCR to reprocess the multiplex PCR reads, holding one entry per CDR3 protein. Among approximately 620,000 distinct CDR3 sequences listed, about a sixth were seen once. Sequencing was carried out using blood. These receptor sequences come from a woman in her 40s with Graves' ophthalmopathy. Each CDR3 is given without its conserved first and last residue. Clone size is not always given. Where it is, it says once, few, many or a class for expanded clones.

>many|TRBJ2-3|14|TRBV11-2
ASSLSLAEAKNTQY
>many|TRBJ2-3|17|TRBV20-1
SALPGLAGGPASTDTQY
>NA|TRBJ2-3|11|TRBV27
ASSFIASDTQY
>many|TRBJ2-7|13|TRBV10-1
ASSGGGADYPEQY
>NA|TRBJ1-1|12|TRBV28
ASRRWTAGTEAF
>NA|TRBJ1-4|12|TRBV28
ASKEGGGDEKLF
>few|TRBJ1-1|12|TRBV19
ASSRQGGSTEAF
>many|TRBJ2-1|13|TRBV2
ASRGDRGPYNEQF
>many|TRBJ2-1|14|TRBV5-1
ASSLGQGTSRNEQF
>NA|TRBJ1-4|12|TRBV7-8
ASSLYIINEKLF
>many|TRBJ2-5|9|TRBV2
ASEIQETQY
>few|TRBJ1-2|11|TRBV15
ATSRAIFYGYT
>many|TRBJ2-7|16|TRBV27
ASSLVREVRECKDEQY
>many|TRBJ1-6|13|TRBV7-2
ASSWDSILNSPLH
>many|TRBJ2-1|12|TRBV6-2/TRBV6-3
ASRVSGRLNEQF
>many|TRBJ1-1|11|TRBV11-1
ASSPFVNTEAF
>many|TRBJ2-7|16|TRBV12-3/TRBV12-4
ASSFGAPDPRRNYEQY
>NA|TRBJ2-3|12|TRBV2
ASRRTDITDTQY
>NA|TRBJ2-1|12|TRBV12-5
ASAPPPTGPEQF
>many|TRBJ2-5|14|TRBV24-1
ATSDHRGISQETQY
>many|TRBJ2-3|13|TRBV18
ASSPASGGTDTQY
>many|TRBJ2-3|14|TRBV2
ASSAGDGGFTDTQY
>many|TRBJ2-1|13|TRBV5-1
ASSLAAREYNEQF
>many|TRBJ1-5|9|TRBV20-1
SASGAEGQH
>many|TRBJ2-3|15|TRBV5-1
ASSLAGSQRGTDTQY
>NA|TRBJ2-6|14|TRBV19
ASSLRQGTGANVLT
>many|TRBJ1-1|11|TRBV6-1
ASMRNMNTEAF
>NA|TRBJ1-1|14|TRBV6-1
ASSESWGYLNTEAF